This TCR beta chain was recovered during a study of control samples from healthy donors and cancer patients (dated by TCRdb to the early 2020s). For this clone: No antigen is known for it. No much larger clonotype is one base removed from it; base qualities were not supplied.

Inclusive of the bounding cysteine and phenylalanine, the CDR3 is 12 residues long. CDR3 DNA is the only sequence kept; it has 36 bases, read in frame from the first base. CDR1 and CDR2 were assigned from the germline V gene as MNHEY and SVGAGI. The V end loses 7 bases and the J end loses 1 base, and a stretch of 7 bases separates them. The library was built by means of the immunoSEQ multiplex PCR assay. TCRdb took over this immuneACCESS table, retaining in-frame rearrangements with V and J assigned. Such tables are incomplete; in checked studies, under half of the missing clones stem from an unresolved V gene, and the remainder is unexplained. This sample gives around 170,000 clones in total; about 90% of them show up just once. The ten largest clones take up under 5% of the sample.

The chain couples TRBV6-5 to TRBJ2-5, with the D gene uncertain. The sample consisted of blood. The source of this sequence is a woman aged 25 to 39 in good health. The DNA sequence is TGTGCCAGCACGGCAAGCCAAGAGACCCAGTACTTC. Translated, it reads CASTASQETQYF.